A selection of T cell receptor beta chains follows, all from one sample in a study of shared clonotypes between healthy human individuals. Profiled with immunoSEQ multiplex PCR; TCRdb holds only in-frame clones, not every one. This table has around 1.5 million clones, 95% to 99% appearing once. Sequences were obtained from naive CD4+ T cells sorted from blood. Receptor source: a man aged 30 to 39 in good health. Each CDR3 is given with its conserved first and last residue. A D gene is named only where the DNA matches it firmly. A clone size is listed for some rows: how often the clone was seen (once, few, many), or a class if it is expanded.

NA	NA	TRBJ1-4	15	TRBV6-5	CASSTGWQGNEKLFF	TGTGCCAGCAGTACAGGTTGGCAGGGCAATGAAAAACTGTTTTTT
TRBD1	once	TRBJ1-5	15	TRBV2	CASSADRAGNQPQHF	TGTGCCAGCAGTGCGGACAGGGCGGGCAATCAGCCCCAGCATTTT
NA	NA	TRBJ2-7	12	TRBV28	CASGDTSYEQYF	TGTGCCAGCGGTGACACCTCCTACGAGCAGTACTTC
TRBD2	NA	TRBJ2-7	14	TRBV10-1	CASSFGLATYEQYF	TGCGCCAGCAGTTTCGGACTAGCCACCTACGAGCAGTACTTC
NA	NA	TRBJ2-3	16	TRBV6-1	CASSALPSASTDTQYF	TGTGCCAGCAGTGCGTTGCCCAGCGCTAGCACAGATACGCAGTATTTT
TRBD1	NA	TRBJ2-2	15	TRBV10-3	CAMRTGESPTGELFF	TGTGCCATGAGGACAGGGGAGTCCCCCACCGGGGAGCTGTTTTTT
NA	NA	TRBJ2-5	15	TRBV5-1	CASSLEGGGEETQYF	TGCGCCAGCAGCTTGGAGGGAGGTGGCGAAGAGACCCAGTACTTC
TRBD2	NA	TRBJ2-1	14	TRBV5-1	CASSVGLAENEQFF	TGCGCCAGCAGCGTCGGACTAGCGGAAAATGAGCAGTTCTTC
NA	NA	TRBJ1-2	15	TRBV11-2	CASSRRDRQDYGYTF	TGTGCCAGCAGCCGACGGGACCGCCAGGACTATGGCTACACCTTC
TRBD2	NA	TRBJ2-7	14	TRBV5-1	CASSLIAGEDEQYF	TGCGCCAGCAGCTTGATCGCGGGAGAGGACGAGCAGTACTTC
TRBD1	NA	TRBJ1-2	17	TRBV5-1	CASSLLLTGKEDYGYTF	TGCGCCAGCAGCTTGCTCTTGACAGGGAAAGAGGACTATGGCTACACCTTC
TRBD2	NA	TRBJ2-2	15	TRBV10-3	CAIGLAGDLAGELFF	TGTGCCATTGGACTAGCGGGAGATTTGGCCGGGGAGCTGTTTTTT
TRBD1	NA	TRBJ2-1	14	TRBV29-1	CSVASGTGDNEQFF	TGCAGCGTGGCGTCCGGGACAGGTGACAATGAGCAGTTCTTC
NA	NA	TRBJ2-3	15	TRBV5-4	CASSLVNLNTDTQYF	TGTGCCAGCAGCTTGGTGAACCTCAACACAGATACGCAGTATTTT
NA	NA	TRBJ2-3	15	TRBV5-8	CASSLGATSTDTQYF	TGTGCCAGCAGTTTAGGAGCCACTAGCACAGATACGCAGTATTTT
NA	NA	TRBJ2-2	16	TRBV6-5	CASSYTEFANTGELFF	TGTGCCAGCAGTTATACAGAGTTCGCGAACACCGGGGAGCTGTTTTTT
TRBD1	NA	TRBJ2-7	17	TRBV15	CATSRKSGTGRTYEQYF	TGTGCCACCAGCAGGAAGTCCGGGACAGGCAGGACCTACGAGCAGTACTTC
NA	NA	TRBJ2-3	14	TRBV5-5	CASSLELGTDTQYF	TGTGCCAGCAGCTTGGAACTTGGCACAGATACGCAGTATTTT
TRBD2	NA	TRBJ2-7	17	TRBV7-6	CASSLGGGASGVYEQYF	TGTGCCAGCAGCTTAGGGGGAGGGGCTAGCGGGGTCTACGAGCAGTACTTC
NA	NA	TRBJ2-7	14	TRBV11-2	CASSLALTPDEQYF	TGTGCCAGCAGCTTAGCGCTAACACCCGACGAGCAGTACTTC
NA	NA	TRBJ2-2	14	TRBV7-6	CASTDQANTGELFF	TGTGCCAGTACGGACCAAGCGAACACCGGGGAGCTGTTTTTT
TRBD2	NA	TRBJ2-7	17	TRBV28	CASRQYGGSGSSYEQYF	TGTGCCAGCAGACAATACGGGGGGAGCGGAAGCTCCTACGAGCAGTACTTC
TRBD1	NA	TRBJ1-4	19	TRBV18	CASSPLGRDRDATNEKLFF	TGTGCCAGCTCACCACTTGGGAGGGACAGGGACGCGACTAATGAAAAACTGTTTTTT
NA	NA	TRBJ2-7	17	TRBV19	CASSIVPVPGGPYEQYF	TGTGCCAGTAGTATAGTGCCCGTCCCGGGTGGACCCTACGAGCAGTACTTC
NA	NA	TRBJ2-5	17	TRBV19	CASPTPDRRAFQETQYF	TGTGCCAGTCCCACCCCGGACAGGAGGGCATTCCAGGAGACCCAGTACTTC
NA	NA	TRBJ2-5	11	TRBV20-1	CSFDSQETQYF	TGCAGTTTTGACTCGCAAGAGACCCAGTACTTC
TRBD2	NA	TRBJ2-7	18	TRBV6-4	CASSDSRSGRGRFYEQYF	TGTGCCAGCAGTGACTCGCGGAGCGGGAGGGGTCGGTTCTACGAGCAGTACTTC
NA	NA	TRBJ2-3	15	TRBV6-4	CASSDSSSSTDTQYF	TGTGCCAGCAGTGACTCTAGTAGTTCAACAGATACGCAGTATTTT
NA	NA	TRBJ2-1	16	TRBV7-8	CASSFRGGSSYNEQFF	TGTGCCAGCAGCTTTCGGGGCGGAAGCTCCTACAATGAGCAGTTCTTC
TRBD2	NA	TRBJ2-1	17	TRBV7-3	CASSLTGGRGSYNEQFF	TGTGCCAGCAGCTTAACGGGTGGGAGGGGATCCTACAATGAGCAGTTCTTC
TRBD2	NA	TRBJ2-1	16	TRBV5-1	CASSLELAGDYNEQFF	TGCGCCAGCAGCTTGGAACTAGCGGGAGACTACAATGAGCAGTTCTTC
NA	NA	TRBJ2-3	14	TRBV5-1	CASSLGGSVDTQYF	TGCGCCAGCAGCTTGGGAGGTAGCGTGGATACGCAGTATTTT